This T cell receptor beta chain was recovered during a study of tumor-infiltrating lymphocytes in primary liver carcinoma. Total RNA amounting to approximately 460 ng was the source from which TCR beta cDNA was made with a constant-region primer. Three-round nested multiplex PCR performed with slightly modified ARM-PCR produced the TCR beta libraries. The opening two PCR rounds, around 11 cycles each, paired TRBV1-TRBV30 forward primers with a C-beta reverse primer. In TCRdb, the multiplex PCR reads were re-called with MiXCR into one record per CDR3 protein. The sample includes tens of thousands of distinct CDR3 sequences, over 60% of them seen just once. Scientists recovered RNA and DNA together from around 20-30 mg of unsorted bulk tissue. Germline CDR1 SQVTM, CDR2 ANQGSEA. The CDR3 consists of 12 residues. As regards this clonotype: Its antigen is undetermined. The CDR3 does not close with the conserved phenylalanine or tryptophan, likely indicating a read error.

Findings and caveats of the study: Only about 7.5-24% of top clones spanned all five tumor regions.

The chain is built from TRBV29-1 and TRBJ2-1; a weak D match, TRBD1 (7 bases). The clonotype originates from a man in his forties with primary liver carcinoma and hepatitis B virus infection. The source material was liver tumor tissue from sampling region 3. Subset in this sample: tumor region T3, left-lateral pole. The CDR3 bases are TGCAGTGCCCGCCCAGGGGGGAATGGGCAGTTCCTC. This codes for CSARPGGNGQFL.